This T cell receptor beta chain was sequenced in a study of blood T cells in healthy people across ages (dated by TCRdb to 2014 to 2015). Study-wide context: In model experiments, roughly one uniquely barcoded TCR beta cDNA molecule per two T cells was captured by template switching. To avoid experimental bias, donors of different ages were distributed randomly across sequencing lanes. Donors were grouped into four age groups: young (average approximately 16 years), middle-aged (39), aged (about 60) and long-lived (approximately 78). Using deep sequencing normalized with unique cDNA molecular identifiers, the study measured how TCR beta repertoire diversity changes with age. The study analyzed two additional independent replicas of 1 million unique cDNA reads from the same blood draw for two donors, one aged 18 to 29 and one aged 80 or older. Findings and caveats that apply to the study as a whole: Donor CMV infection status was unknown, potentially confounding age-related changes in expanded clonotypes. Observed TCR beta diversity per million T cells fell roughly linearly with age, and a significant reduction was already apparent by age about 43. Compared with the aged group, more naive CD4+ T cells, fewer expanded clones and increased TCR diversity were shown by the long-lived group, suggesting age selection. The percentage of naive T cells measured by flow cytometry correlated strongly with observed TCR beta diversity. Since profiling was done on bulk unsorted PBMCs, naive and antigen-experienced compartments could not be conclusively compared. Total diversity estimates from one million sequenced T cells were considered lower bounds and underestimates.

In the case of this clonotype: Its antigen is still unknown. No much larger clonotype is one base removed from it; base qualities were not supplied.

CDR1 and CDR2, per the germline V gene, are SGDLS and YYNGEE. The CDR3 spans 13 residues, from the cysteine through the phenylalanine. Only the CDR3 DNA stays, 39 bases, in frame from base 1. The library relied on 5' RACE. Sequenced on an Illumina HiSeq 2500. A second 7 to 11 cycle PCR used a sample-barcoded 5' primer and a J-beta primer mix. Each TCR beta cDNA molecule received a unique molecular identifier from a template-switch 5' adaptor carrying 12 random nucleotides. At least 2.5 million CDR3-containing paired-end reads were obtained from each sample. First-strand cDNA was synthesized from all RNA with the Mint cDNA synthesis kit, primed by a TRBC-specific oligonucleotide. Following uracil-DNA glycosylase treatment, all cDNA underwent a first 18-cycle PCR with the universal primers M1SS and BC2_uni_R. In the original analysis: For normalization, 1 million high-quality reads were randomly selected from each sample, with every read carrying a distinct molecular identifier. Reads with shared molecular identifiers were discarded instead of being binned into consensus sequences. CDR3 identification, clonotype clustering and error correction used MiTCR with a Q25 quality threshold and the strictest error-elimination algorithm. A nonparametric unseen species model with Euler transformation was used to estimate lower-bound total TCR beta diversity. TCRdb's own reprocessing of the public reads used fastp at Q25 and MiXCR and kept productive beta chains. Rows with a matching CDR3 protein are joined into one entry that keeps the most common DNA and genes. Here the V and J calls rest on TCRdb's processing, not on the authors' analysis. In all, the sample holds 1.2 million to 1.5 million distinct CDR3 sequences, and around 59% of those were seen once. Clones ranked in the top ten supply approximately 7% of the sample.

Donors were 30 to 45 systemically healthy Caucasian individuals from Russia aged 6 to 90 years. Each donor gave 8 to 10 milliliters of peripheral blood, collected into EDTA-treated Vacutainer tubes. PBMCs were isolated by Ficoll-Paque density-gradient centrifugation, with at least 6 million obtained per sample. Total RNA was extracted from PBMCs with Trizol reagent, with at least 5.5 micrograms obtained per sample. The percentages of naive CD45RAhigh/CD27high T cells were determined by flow cytometry on a PBMC aliquot from every donor. The specimen was blood. The receptor was isolated from a man between 18 and 29 years old in good health. This chain joins TRBV9 to TRBJ2-7; the D gene cannot be resolved reliably. Gene TRBJ2-5 matches the end of the DNA better, so the J call may be wrong. The base sequence is TGTGCCAGCAGCGTAAATGGATTGGAGACCCAGTACTTC. Its translation reads: CASSVNGLETQYF.